This T cell receptor beta chain appears in the sequencing data of a study of T cell responses to AZD1222 COVID-19 vaccine. For this clone: What it recognizes is unknown.

Study results and caveats: All repertoire sampling was performed exclusively after the peak T cell response.

The CDR3 has 15 amino acids. Germline CDR1 and CDR2: MNHNS and SASEGT. V lost 2 bases, J lost 5 bases, and 8 bases stayed unmatched. The data were produced by immunoSEQ multiplex PCR, yet TCRdb's version contains in-frame clones alone and is incomplete. The sample lists under 150,000 clones; about 93% were seen once. The sequence was obtained from an adult in good health. Specimen: peripheral blood, collected on day 0 of AZD1222 vaccination. The chain recombines TRBV6-1 with TRBJ2-5; 7 bases line up with TRBD2. CDR3 sequence (DNA): TGTGCCAGCAGTGAAAGGGCGGGAGAAGTGGAGACCCAGTACTTC. It translates to CASSERAGEVETQYF.